A single sample gave rise to the 15 T cell receptor beta chains below, sequenced in a study of blood T cell repertoires in COVID-19. Some clones are missing from TCRdb's copy, which holds only in-frame ones; the method was immunoSEQ multiplex PCR. The sample contains about 85,000 clones, roughly 90% of which appear only once. The sample consisted of peripheral blood. These receptors originate from a woman at least 80 years old with active or convalescent COVID-19.

The rearrangement joins TRBV9 to TRBJ2-1; TRBD2 agrees at 15 bases. The junction had 6 bases not matched to a gene; V was cut back by 2 bases and J by 9 bases. There are 16 residues in the CDR3. Germline V gene lookup returns CDR1 SGDLS and CDR2 YYNGEE. CDR3 nucleotide sequence: TGTGCCAGCAGCGTCCGGACTAGCGGGAGGGAGGGTGAGCAGTTCTTC. Translating it yields CASSVRTSGREGEQFF.

The chain employs TRBV2 and TRBJ1-2, with a possible D match to TRBD1 (5 bases). Germline V gene data show CDR1 as SNHLY and CDR2 as FYNNEI. V was pared by 6 bases and J by 5 bases, with 10 bases between. This CDR3 contains 12 residues. CDR3 in amino acids: CASSDSRYGYTF. CDR3 DNA sequence: TGTGCCAGCAGCGACAGCCGTTATGGCTACACCTTC.

The rearrangement uses TRBV6-2 or TRBV6-3 and TRBJ2-7, with 9 bases fitting TRBD2. The CDR3 length is 14 residues. Germline loops: CDR1 MNHEY, CDR2 SVGEGT. Losses at the gene ends were 6 bases for V and 2 bases for J; bases not matched to a gene: 5. The CDR3: CASSQGLAAYEQYF. As DNA, the CDR3 is TGTGCCAGCAGCCAGGGACTAGCAGCCTACGAGCAGTACTTC.

This CDR3 is CASRETGSSNQPQHF. CDR3 DNA sequence: TGCGCCAGCAGGGAGACGGGTAGTAGCAATCAGCCCCAGCATTTT. The chain employs TRBV5-1 and TRBJ1-5, with no clear D. Between the trimmed V and J ends, which lost 5 bases and 0 bases, there was a span of 12 bases. The CDR3 length is 15 residues. Germline CDR1 SGHRS, CDR2 YFSETQ.

V usage is TRBV5-6 and J usage is TRBJ1-5; 10 nucleotides agree with TRBD1. CDR3 length equals 14 residues. Per germline, CDR1 SGHDT and CDR2 YYEEEE. The ends lost 4 bases at V and 8 bases at J; junction bases unmatched: 6. The chain's CDR3 is CASSLRTGGEPQHF. The CDR3 nucleotides are TGTGCCAGCAGCCTAAGGACAGGGGGGGAGCCCCAGCATTTT.

The J gene is TRBJ2-5, the V gene TRBV7-9; 12 positions match TRBD1. CDR3 length: 15 amino acids. Germline V gene data show CDR1 as SEHNR and CDR2 as FQNEAQ (reference sequence). The trim removed 4 bases at V and 7 bases at J, leaving 7 bases unmatched. This CDR3 reads CASSSGTGGWVTQYF. As DNA, the CDR3 is TGTGCCAGCAGCTCCGGGACAGGGGGCTGGGTGACCCAGTACTTC.

Ten or more counts support this clone. The chain recombines TRBV29-1 with TRBJ2-5; weak D call: TRBD2 (6 bases). This CDR3 is built from 12 residues. V was shortened by 4 bases and J by 4 bases, with 10 bases between the two germline ends. Germline assignment: CDR1 SQVTM and CDR2 ANQGSEA. In DNA, the CDR3 is TGCAGCGTTGGTTCGGGGGTAGAGACCCAGTACTTC. This sequence encodes CSVGSGVETQYF.

This rearrangement joins TRBV6-5 to TRBJ2-1; 12 positions agree with TRBD2. Germline V gene sequence: CDR1 MNHEY, CDR2 SVGAGI. Trimming removed 2 bases from V and 9 bases from J; junction bases left unmatched: 5. CDR3 size: 15 residues. The CDR3, as DNA: TGTGCCAGCAGTTACCGGCTAGCGGGAGGGTTTGAGCAGTTCTTC. It yields the protein CASSYRLAGGFEQFF.

The chain has TRBV7-6 and TRBJ2-2; 7 positions agree with TRBD1. Germline V CDR1 and CDR2: SGHVS, FNYEAQ. V lost 5 bases, J lost 6 bases, and 9 bases stayed unmatched. The CDR3 is 15 residues long. In nucleotides, the CDR3 is TGTGCCAGCAGCACCCGTACAGGGGTCGCCGGGGAGCTGTTTTTT. It encodes CASSTRTGVAGELFF.

The chain uses TRBV3-1 (or the pseudogene TRBV3-2) and TRBJ2-1; 8 nucleotides match TRBD2. The CDR3 sequence is 17 residues long. The ends lost 4 bases at V and 4 bases at J; junction bases unmatched: 12. CDR1 and CDR2 (germline): LGHDT, YNNKEL (reference sequence). Here the CDR3 DNA reads TGTGCCAGCAGCCCCCGAGGGGGACTAGATAGATACAATGAGCAGTTCTTC. It is translated as CASSPRGGLDRYNEQFF.

The CDR3 protein is CASSPSVADTQYF. The CDR3 DNA is TGCGCCAGCAGCCCGTCGGTAGCAGATACGCAGTATTTT. This chain joins TRBV5-1 and TRBJ2-3; unclear D gene. V lost 4 bases to trimming and J lost 4 bases, with 10 bases between them. Germline assignment: CDR1 SGHRS and CDR2 YFSETQ. The CDR3 consists of 13 residues.

The J gene is TRBJ2-3, the V gene TRBV27; D ambiguous. V was cut by 6 bases and J by 1 base, with 20 bases left in between. The germline CDR1 and CDR2 sequences are MNHEY and SMNVEV (reference sequence). The CDR3 runs 17 residues. CDR3 nucleotides: TGTGCCAGCAGCCAATCTCCGTGGGCTCCCGGCACAGATACGCAGTATTTT. This translates into CASSQSPWAPGTDTQYF.

The sample holds one count of this clone. The CDR3 region has the DNA TGTGCCAGCAGTTTATACCAGGGGGCCCAGGGCGAGCAGTACTTC. It translates to CASSLYQGAQGEQYF. The chain combines TRBV28 with TRBJ2-7, with 8 bases identical to TRBD1. The CDR3 consists of 15 residues. The germline V gene encodes CDR1 MDHEN and CDR2 SYDVKM. J gave up 6 bases and V 1 base, and 8 bases lay outside the gene matches. The variable domain in full, completed from reference TRBV28 and TRBJ2-7, reads DVKVTQSSRYLVKRTGEKVFLECVQDMDHENMFWYRQDPGLGLRLIYFSYDVKMKEKGDIPEGYSVSREKKERFSLILESASTNQTSMYLCASSLYQGAQGEQYFGPGTRLTVT.

V and J are TRBV5-1 and TRBJ2-2; TRBD2 aligns across 9 bases. The CDR3 extends over 15 amino acids. With V trimmed by 0 bases and J by 6 bases, 3 bases remained unmatched. Germline V gene lookup returns CDR1 SGHRS and CDR2 YFSETQ. The CDR3, as DNA: TGCGCCAGCAGCTTGGTTAGCGGGAGCGCCGGGGAGCTGTTTTTT. Encoded protein: CASSLVSGSAGELFF.

The chain employs TRBV28 and TRBJ1-1; weak D call: TRBD1 (6 bases). The CDR3 is 14 amino acids. Trimming took 5 bases from V and 1 from J, leaving 11 bases between them. The germline gives CDR1 MDHEN, CDR2 SYDVKM. CDR3 in DNA: TGTGCCAGCAGTCCCCCGACAGGGAACACTGAAGCTTTCTTT. Protein: CASSPPTGNTEAFF. The complete variable domain, with remaining parts taken from reference TRBV28 and TRBJ1-1, reads DVKVTQSSRYLVKRTGEKVFLECVQDMDHENMFWYRQDPGLGLRLIYFSYDVKMKEKGDIPEGYSVSREKKERFSLILESASTNQTSMYLCASSPPTGNTEAFFGQGTRLTVV.